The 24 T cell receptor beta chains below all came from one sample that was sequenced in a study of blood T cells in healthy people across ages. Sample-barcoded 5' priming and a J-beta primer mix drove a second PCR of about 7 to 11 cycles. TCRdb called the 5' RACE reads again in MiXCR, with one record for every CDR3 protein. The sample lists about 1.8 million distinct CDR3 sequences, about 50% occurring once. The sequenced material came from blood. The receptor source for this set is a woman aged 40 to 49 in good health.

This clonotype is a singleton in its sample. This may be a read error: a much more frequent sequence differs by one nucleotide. This CDR3 reads CSVLSAYDEQFF. The CDR3 DNA is TGCAGCGTTTTGTCAGCGTACGATGAGCAGTTCTTC. This chain uses TRBV29-1 with TRBJ2-1; D not certain. Trimming removed 5 bases at V and 8 bases at J, with 13 bases between. CDR1 is SQVTM and CDR2 is ANQGSEA in the germline V gene. The CDR3 loop spans 12 amino acids.

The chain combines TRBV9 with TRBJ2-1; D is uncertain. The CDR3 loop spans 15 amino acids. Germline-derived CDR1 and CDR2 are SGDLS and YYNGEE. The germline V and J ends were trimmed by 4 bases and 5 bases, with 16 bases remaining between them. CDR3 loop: CASSPPETADNEQFF. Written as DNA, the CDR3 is TGTGCCAGCAGCCCCCCGGAGACGGCCGACAATGAGCAGTTCTTC. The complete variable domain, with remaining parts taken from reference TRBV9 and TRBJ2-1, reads DSGVTQTPKHLITATGQRVTLRCSPRSGDLSVYWYQQSLDQGLQFLIQYYNGEERAKGNILERFSAQQFPDLHSELNLSSLELGDSALYFCASSPPETADNEQFFGPGTRLTVL.

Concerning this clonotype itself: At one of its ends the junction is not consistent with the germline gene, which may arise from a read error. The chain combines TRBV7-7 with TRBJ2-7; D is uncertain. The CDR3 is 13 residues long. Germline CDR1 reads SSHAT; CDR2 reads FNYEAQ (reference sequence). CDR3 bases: TGTGCTAGCAGCTCGATTGACGAGTACGAGCAGTACTTC. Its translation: CASSSIDEYEQYF. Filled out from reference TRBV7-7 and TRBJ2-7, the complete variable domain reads GAGVSQSPRYKVTKRGQDVTLRCDPISSHATLYWYQQALGQGPEFLTYFNYEAQPDKSGLPSDRFSAERPEGSISTLTIQRTEQRDSAMYRCASSSIDEYEQYFGPGTRLTVT.

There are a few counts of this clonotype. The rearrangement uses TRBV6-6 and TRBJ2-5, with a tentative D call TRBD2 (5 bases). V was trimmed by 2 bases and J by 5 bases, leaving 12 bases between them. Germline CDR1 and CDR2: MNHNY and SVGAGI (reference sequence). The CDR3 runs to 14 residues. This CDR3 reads CASSYVGGLETQYF. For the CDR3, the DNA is TGTGCCAGCAGTTACGTAGGAGGTTTGGAGACCCAGTACTTC.

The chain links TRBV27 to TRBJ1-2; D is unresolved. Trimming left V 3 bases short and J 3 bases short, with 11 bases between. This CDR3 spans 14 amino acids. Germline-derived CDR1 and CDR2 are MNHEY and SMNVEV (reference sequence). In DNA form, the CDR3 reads TGTGCCAGCAGTTTGGCCGGGAATTACTATGGCTACACCTTC. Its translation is CASSLAGNYYGYTF.

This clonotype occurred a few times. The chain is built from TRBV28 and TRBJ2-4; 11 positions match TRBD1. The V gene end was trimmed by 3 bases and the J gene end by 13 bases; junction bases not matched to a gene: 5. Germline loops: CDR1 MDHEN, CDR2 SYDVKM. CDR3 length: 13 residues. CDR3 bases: TGTGCCAGCAGTTTGAGGACAGGGGGCCTGCAGTACTTC. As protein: CASSLRTGGLQYF. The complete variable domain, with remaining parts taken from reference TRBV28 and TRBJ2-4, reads DVKVTQSSRYLVKRTGEKVFLECVQDMDHENMFWYRQDPGLGLRLIYFSYDVKMKEKGDIPEGYSVSREKKERFSLILESASTNQTSMYLCASSLRTGGLQYFGAGTRLSVL.

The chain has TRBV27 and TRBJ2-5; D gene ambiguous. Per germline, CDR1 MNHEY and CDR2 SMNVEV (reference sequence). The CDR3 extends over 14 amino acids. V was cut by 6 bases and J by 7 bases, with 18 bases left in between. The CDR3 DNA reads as TGTGCCAGCAGCTACACGGACGCTCCAGGGACCCAGTACTTC. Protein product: CASSYTDAPGTQYF.

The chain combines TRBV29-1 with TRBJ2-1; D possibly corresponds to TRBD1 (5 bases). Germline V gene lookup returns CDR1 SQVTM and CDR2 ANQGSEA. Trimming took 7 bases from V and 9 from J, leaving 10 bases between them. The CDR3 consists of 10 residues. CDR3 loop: CSAWTSEQFF. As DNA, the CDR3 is TGCAGCGCCTGGACATCTGAGCAGTTCTTC.

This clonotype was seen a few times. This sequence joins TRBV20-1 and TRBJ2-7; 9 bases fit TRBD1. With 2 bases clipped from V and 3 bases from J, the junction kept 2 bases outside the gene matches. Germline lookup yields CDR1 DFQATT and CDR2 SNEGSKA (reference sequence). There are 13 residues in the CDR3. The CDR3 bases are TGCAGTGCTAGACGGACAGGGGACTACGAGCAGTACTTC. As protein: CSARRTGDYEQYF.

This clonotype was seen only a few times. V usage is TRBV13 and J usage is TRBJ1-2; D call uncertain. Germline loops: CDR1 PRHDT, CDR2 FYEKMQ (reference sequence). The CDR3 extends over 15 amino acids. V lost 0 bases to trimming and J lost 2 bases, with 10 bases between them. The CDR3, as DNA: TGTGCCAGCAGCTTAGGTGTGGGAGAGAACTATGGCTACACCTTC. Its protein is CASSLGVGENYGYTF.

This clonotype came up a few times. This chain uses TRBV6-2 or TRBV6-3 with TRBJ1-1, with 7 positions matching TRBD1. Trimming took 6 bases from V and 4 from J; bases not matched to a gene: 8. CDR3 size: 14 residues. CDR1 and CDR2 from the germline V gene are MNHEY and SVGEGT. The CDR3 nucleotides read TGTGCCAGCAGCCTAACAGGGGCTAGCACTGAAGCTTTCTTT. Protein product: CASSLTGASTEAFF.

The CDR3 is CASGLQGSSEQFF. The CDR3 DNA reads TGTGCCAGCGGCCTCCAGGGATCCAGTGAGCAGTTCTTC. The chain employs TRBV12-3 or TRBV12-4 and TRBJ2-1, with D maybe TRBD1 (5 bases). The CDR3 runs 13 residues. Trimming took off 8 bases at V and 9 bases at J, with 17 bases between the two ends.

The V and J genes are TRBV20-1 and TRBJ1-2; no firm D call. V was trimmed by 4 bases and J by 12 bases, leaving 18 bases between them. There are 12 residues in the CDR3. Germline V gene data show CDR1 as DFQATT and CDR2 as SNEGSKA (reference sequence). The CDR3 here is CSATPSGWLHTF. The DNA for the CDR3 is TGCAGTGCTACCCCGTCGGGCTGGCTACACACCTTC.

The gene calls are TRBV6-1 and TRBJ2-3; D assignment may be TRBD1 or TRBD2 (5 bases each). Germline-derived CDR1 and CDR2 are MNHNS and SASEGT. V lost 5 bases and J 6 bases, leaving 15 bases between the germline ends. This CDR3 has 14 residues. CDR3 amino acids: CASSRGLWVDTQYF. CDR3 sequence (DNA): TGTGCCAGCAGTCGGGGCCTTTGGGTGGATACGCAGTATTTT.

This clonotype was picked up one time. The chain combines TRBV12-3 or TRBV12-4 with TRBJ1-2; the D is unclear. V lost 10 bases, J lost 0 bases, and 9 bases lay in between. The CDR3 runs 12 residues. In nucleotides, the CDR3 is TGTGCCACCACACCAGCTAACTATGGCTACACCTTC. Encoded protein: CATTPANYGYTF.

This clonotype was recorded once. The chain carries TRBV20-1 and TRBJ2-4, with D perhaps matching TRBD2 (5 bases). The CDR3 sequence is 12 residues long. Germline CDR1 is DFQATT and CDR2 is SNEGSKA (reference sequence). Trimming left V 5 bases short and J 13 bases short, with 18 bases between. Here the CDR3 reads CSAHMRRGEQYF. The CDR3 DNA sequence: TGCAGTGCTCACATGAGACGTGGGGAGCAGTACTTC.

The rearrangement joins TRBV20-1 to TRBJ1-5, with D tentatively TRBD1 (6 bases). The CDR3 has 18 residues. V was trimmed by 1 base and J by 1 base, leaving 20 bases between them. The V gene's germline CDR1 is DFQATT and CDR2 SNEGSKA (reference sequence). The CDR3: CSARVSIGGAPSNQPQHF. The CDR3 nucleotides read TGCAGTGCTAGAGTATCCATCGGGGGGGCGCCGAGCAATCAGCCCCAGCATTTT.

The CDR3 protein is CASSLSTGADGGYTF. For the CDR3, the DNA is TGTGCCAGCAGCCTATCGACAGGGGCGGACGGTGGCTACACCTTC. The J gene is TRBJ1-2, the V gene TRBV7-2; the match to TRBD1 covers 8 bases. The germline gives CDR1 SGHTA, CDR2 FQGNSA. The CDR3 has 15 amino acids. The junction had 12 bases not matched to a gene; V was cut back by 5 bases and J by 7 bases.

In DNA, the CDR3 is TGTGCCAGCAGTATCACTGGGGGGCGATATAATGAAAAACTGTTTTTT. Protein: CASSITGGRYNEKLFF. The chain links TRBV28 to TRBJ1-4, with a weak D call TRBD1 (6 bases). CDR3 length: 16 residues. V was cut by 5 bases and J by 4 bases, with 17 bases left in between. CDR1 MDHEN and CDR2 SYDVKM come from the germline V gene.

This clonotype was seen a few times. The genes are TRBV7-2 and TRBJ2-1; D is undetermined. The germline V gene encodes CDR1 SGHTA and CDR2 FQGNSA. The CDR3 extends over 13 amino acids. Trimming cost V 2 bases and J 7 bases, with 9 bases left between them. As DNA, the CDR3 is TGTGCCAGCAGCTTACAGGCTGGGAATGAGCAGTTCTTC. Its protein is CASSLQAGNEQFF.

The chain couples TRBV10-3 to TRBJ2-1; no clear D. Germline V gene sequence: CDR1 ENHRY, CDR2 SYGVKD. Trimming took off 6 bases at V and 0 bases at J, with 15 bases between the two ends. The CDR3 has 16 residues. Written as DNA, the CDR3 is TGTGCCATCAGCGCCGTAGCACTTGGCTCCTACAATGAGCAGTTCTTC. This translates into CAISAVALGSYNEQFF.

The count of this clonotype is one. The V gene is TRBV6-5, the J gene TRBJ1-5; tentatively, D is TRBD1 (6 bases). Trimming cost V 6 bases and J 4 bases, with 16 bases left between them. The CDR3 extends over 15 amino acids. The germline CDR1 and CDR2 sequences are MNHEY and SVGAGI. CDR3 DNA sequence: TGTGCCAGCAGCTGGGGGCAGGCGGGAAATCAGCCCCAGCATTTT. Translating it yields CASSWGQAGNQPQHF.

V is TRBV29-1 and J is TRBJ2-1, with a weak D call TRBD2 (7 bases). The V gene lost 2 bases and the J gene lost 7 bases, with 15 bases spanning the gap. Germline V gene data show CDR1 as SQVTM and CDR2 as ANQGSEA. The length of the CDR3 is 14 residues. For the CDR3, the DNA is TGCAGCGTTGAATTTGCGGGGGCGGGGAATGAGCAGTTCTTC. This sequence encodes CSVEFAGAGNEQFF.

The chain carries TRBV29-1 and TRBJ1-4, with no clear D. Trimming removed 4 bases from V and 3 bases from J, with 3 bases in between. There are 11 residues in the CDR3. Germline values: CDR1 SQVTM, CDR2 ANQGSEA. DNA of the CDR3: TGCAGCGTTGGTTCTAATGAAAAACTGTTTTTT. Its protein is CSVGSNEKLFF.